Each of the 22 T cell receptor beta chains below was sequenced from the same sample in a study of vaccination and CD4 T cells after COVID-19. The Oncomine TCR Beta short-read assay sequenced DNA from cultured CD4+ T cells. TCRdb recomputed calls from the PCR reads with MiXCR, one row per CDR3 protein. The table shows about 13,000 distinct CDR3 sequences, with around half occurring only once. Antigens for these TCRs are unknown. Treatment in this sample: approximately 11-day PBMC culture with coronavirus spike peptide pools or control peptides (ViraFEST assay). Material for sequencing was CD4+ T cells from blood, cultured in vitro. Source of these receptors: a human donor who had recovered from COVID-19.

Only a few counts were recorded for this clonotype. The J gene is TRBJ1-2, the V gene TRBV27, with a tentative D call TRBD1 (5 bases). The CDR3 totals 16 residues. The germline V gene encodes CDR1 MNHEY and CDR2 SMNVEV (reference sequence). V lost 6 bases and J lost 4, with 21 bases in between. Here the CDR3 DNA reads TGTGCCAGCAGCGATGGGGGACGGCGCCGCGGCTATGGCTACACCTTC. Encoded protein: CASSDGGRRRGYGYTF.

Comment on this clonotype: The CDR3 carries no conserved terminal phenylalanine or tryptophan, so it likely arises from a read error. This sequence joins TRBV29-1 and TRBJ1-1; no reliable D call. Trimming pared 7 bases from V and 4 bases from J, leaving 16 bases between. The CDR3 extends over 13 amino acids. Per germline, CDR1 SQVTM and CDR2 ANQGSEA. The CDR3 sequence is CSASDGPGTEAFL. The CDR3 region has the DNA TGCAGCGCATCGGACGGACCTGGCACTGAAGCTTTCTTA.

The chain joins TRBV20-1 to TRBJ1-4, with unresolved D. V was cut by 1 base and J by 8 bases, with 5 bases left in between. Germline CDR1 DFQATT, CDR2 SNEGSKA (reference sequence). The CDR3 consists of 11 residues. CDR3 coding DNA: TGCAGTGCTAGAGTATCGGAAAAACTGTTTTTT. Its translation is CSARVSEKLFF.

The chain recombines TRBV23-1 with TRBJ2-2, with 9 nucleotides matching TRBD1. TRBV23-1 is reported as an ORF; its role is uncertain. Germline trimming cut 0 bases from V and 2 bases from J; bases unmatched to any gene: 16. There are 21 residues in the CDR3. Here the CDR3 DNA reads TGCGCCAGCAGTCAATCGGCCCACCGGGACAGGGATTTATTAAACACCGGGGAGCTGTTTTTT. Translation: CASSQSAHRDRDLLNTGELFF.

This sequence joins TRBV27 and TRBJ2-3; TRBD2 agrees at 15 bases. Germline lookup yields CDR1 MNHEY and CDR2 SMNVEV (reference sequence). V gave up 5 bases and J gave up 0 bases; unmatched junction bases: 12. There are 20 residues in the CDR3. In DNA, the CDR3 is TGTGCCAGCAGTCGAAGGACTAGCGGGGGGGTGGGAACTAGCACAGATACGCAGTATTTT. It yields the protein CASSRRTSGGVGTSTDTQYF.

This clonotype was seen a few times. The V and J genes are TRBV27 and TRBJ2-2; 8 nucleotides line up with TRBD1. There are 14 residues in the CDR3. Germline CDR1 reads MNHEY; CDR2 reads SMNVEV (reference sequence). Unmatched junction bases numbered 5, after V lost 4 bases and J lost 7 bases. The CDR3 sequence: CASSSPGGGGELFF. The CDR3 coding sequence is TGTGCCAGCAGTTCTCCAGGGGGCGGCGGGGAGCTGTTTTTT.

The chain uses TRBV19 and TRBJ1-3; D uncertain. Per germline, CDR1 LNHDA and CDR2 SQIVND (reference sequence). Trimming took 7 bases from V and 0 from J, leaving 4 bases between them. This CDR3 is 12 amino acids long. CDR3 in DNA: TGTGCCAGTATAAGCTCTGGAAACACCATATATTTT. This translates into CASISSGNTIYF.

This clonotype was found a few times. This sequence joins TRBV11-2 and TRBJ1-1, with 8 bases identical to TRBD1. V was pared by 0 bases and J by 6 bases, with 6 bases of the junction left unmatched. This CDR3 has 15 residues. Germline CDR1 and CDR2: SGHAT and FQNNGV. The CDR3 protein is CASSLETRGQSEAFF. The CDR3, as DNA: TGTGCCAGCAGCTTAGAGACCAGGGGGCAATCTGAAGCTTTCTTT.

DNA for the CDR3: TGCAGTGCTAGACCCCCTGGGTATCGGGTCGATCAGCCCCAGCATTTT. It yields the protein CSARPPGYRVDQPQHF. The V gene is TRBV20-1, the J gene TRBJ1-5; D uncertain. Germline CDR1 DFQATT, CDR2 SNEGSKA (reference sequence). V gave up 2 bases and J gave up 5 bases, with 19 bases separating them. The length of the CDR3 is 16 residues.

The chain combines TRBV30 with TRBJ2-1; a weak D match, TRBD2 (5 bases). The germline V gene has CDR1 GTSNPN and CDR2 SVGIG (reference sequence). Trimming removed 3 bases at V and 10 bases at J, with 10 bases between. The CDR3 covers 11 residues. For the CDR3, the DNA is TGTGCCTGGAGCGGGGAAGGGGAGCAGTTCTTC. This gives the protein CAWSGEGEQFF.

The rearrangement uses TRBV24-1 and TRBJ2-1; 7 bases align to TRBD1. CDR1 and CDR2 (germline): KGHDR, SFDVKD. CDR3 length equals 14 residues. Unmatched junction bases numbered 3, after V lost 5 bases and J lost 3 bases. The CDR3 sequence: CATSARDSYNEQFF. As DNA, the CDR3 is TGTGCCACCAGTGCCCGGGACAGCTACAATGAGCAGTTCTTC.

V gene TRBV5-1 combines with J gene TRBJ2-2; D is possibly TRBD1 (6 bases). Germline V gene sequence: CDR1 SGHRS, CDR2 YFSETQ. The CDR3 covers 16 residues. V lost 2 bases and J 1 base, leaving 12 bases between the germline ends. DNA of the CDR3: TGCGCCAGCAGCTTACTGACAGGCGGGAACACCGGGGAGCTGTTTTTT. Protein product: CASSLLTGGNTGELFF.

The chain is built from TRBV7-9 and TRBJ1-6, with 7 bases that match TRBD1. The CDR3 totals 15 residues. The germline CDR1 and CDR2 sequences are SEHNR and FQNEAQ (reference sequence). V lost 0 bases, J lost 9 bases, and 5 bases stayed unmatched. The CDR3 sequence: CASSLATGTVSPLHF. The CDR3 DNA follows: TGTGCCAGCAGCTTAGCGACAGGGACGGTTTCACCCCTCCACTTT.

This clonotype was recorded once. V usage is TRBV30 and J usage is TRBJ1-1, with a possible D match to TRBD1 (6 bases). CDR1 GTSNPN and CDR2 SVGIG come from the germline V gene (reference sequence). The CDR3 runs to 13 residues. V lost 4 bases to trimming and J lost 4 bases, with 13 bases between them. DNA for the CDR3: TGTGCCTGGAAAGACAGGCCGACCACTGAAGCTTTCTTT. It yields the protein CAWKDRPTTEAFF. Looking up the rest from reference TRBV30 and TRBJ1-1 gives the full variable domain: SQTIHQWPATLVQPVGSPLSLECTVEGTSNPNLYWYRQAAGRGLQLLFYSVGIGQISSEVPQNLSASRPQDRQFILSSKKLLLSDSGFYLCAWKDRPTTEAFFGQGTRLTVV.

The V gene is TRBV30, the J gene TRBJ1-2, with D tentatively TRBD1 (5 bases). Germline loops: CDR1 GTSNPN, CDR2 SVGIG (reference sequence). V lost 3 bases and J 13 bases, leaving 24 bases between the germline ends. The CDR3 has 14 residues. The CDR3 protein is CAWRGTGKTRDSTF. The CDR3 DNA is TGTGCCTGGAGGGGGACCGGGAAGACGAGGGATAGCACCTTC.

This chain links TRBV11-3 with TRBJ2-2; D ambiguous. This CDR3 comprises 15 residues. Germline V lookup: CDR1 SGHNT, CDR2 YENEEA. Trimming left V 4 bases short and J 6 bases short, with 15 bases between. CDR3 protein: CASSSAPGISGELFF. The CDR3 DNA follows: TGTGCCAGCAGCTCCGCACCGGGTATCTCCGGGGAGCTGTTTTTT.

This clonotype turned up a few times. V gene TRBV12-3 or TRBV12-4 combines with J gene TRBJ1-1; 9 nucleotides agree with TRBD1. This CDR3 spans 18 amino acids. V lost 2 bases and J lost 0; bases outside the gene matches: 10. The CDR3 DNA sequence: TGTGCCAGCAGTTTAACCGCGTTGGGGACAGGGATGAACACTGAAGCTTTCTTT. This translates into CASSLTALGTGMNTEAFF.

The V gene is TRBV24-1, the J gene TRBJ1-5; TRBD1 might be the D (6 bases). The germline CDR1 and CDR2 sequences are KGHDR and SFDVKD. This CDR3 is 17 amino acids long. Deletions cut 2 bases from V and 3 bases from J, with 16 bases between. The CDR3 nucleotides are TGTGCCACCAGTGATTGTACTAACCGGGACACCAATCAGCCCCAGCATTTT. It specifies CATSDCTNRDTNQPQHF.

The rearrangement uses TRBV7-2 and TRBJ2-2, with D hard to call. Germline V gene lookup returns CDR1 SGHTA and CDR2 FQGNSA. There are 18 residues in the CDR3. Between the trimmed V and J ends, which lost 2 bases and 2 bases, there was a span of 18 bases. For the CDR3, the DNA is TGTGCCAGCAGCTTATTATACTCACAAGCCGAAAACACCGGGGAGCTGTTTTTT. Protein sequence: CASSLLYSQAENTGELFF.

In this sample, this clonotype turned up a few times. The chain carries TRBV7-2 and TRBJ1-1; D is unclear. From germline, CDR1 is SGHTA and CDR2 FQGNSA. V was clipped by 0 bases and J by 6 bases, with 8 bases between them. The CDR3 contains 13 residues. The CDR3 DNA reads as TGTGCCAGCAGCTTAGCGGGGATCCCTGAAGCTTTCTTT. As protein: CASSLAGIPEAFF. The full variable domain, with the rest looked up from reference TRBV7-2 and TRBJ1-1, is GAGVSQSPSNKVTEKGKDVELRCDPISGHTALYWYRQSLGQGLEFLIYFQGNSAPDKSGLPSDRFSAERTGGSVSTLTIQRTQQEDSAVYLCASSLAGIPEAFFGQGTRLTVV.

CDR3 DNA: TGTGCCAGCAAGAGAGGGACTGAAGCTTTCTTT. It codes for CASKRGTEAFF. This chain joins TRBV12-3 or TRBV12-4 and TRBJ1-1; D unresolved. Trimming took off 7 bases at V and 5 bases at J, with 8 bases between the two ends. This CDR3 is built from 11 residues.

This clonotype is a singleton in its sample. The chain has TRBV19 and TRBJ2-5, with D possibly TRBD1 on 6 matching bases. Germline CDR1 and CDR2: LNHDA and SQIVND (reference sequence). Between the trimmed V and J ends, which lost 4 bases and 3 bases, there was a span of 12 bases. This CDR3 is built from 14 residues. CDR3 region: CASSTRRGKETQYF. The CDR3 DNA sequence: TGTGCCAGTAGTACCCGCAGGGGCAAAGAGACCCAGTACTTC.